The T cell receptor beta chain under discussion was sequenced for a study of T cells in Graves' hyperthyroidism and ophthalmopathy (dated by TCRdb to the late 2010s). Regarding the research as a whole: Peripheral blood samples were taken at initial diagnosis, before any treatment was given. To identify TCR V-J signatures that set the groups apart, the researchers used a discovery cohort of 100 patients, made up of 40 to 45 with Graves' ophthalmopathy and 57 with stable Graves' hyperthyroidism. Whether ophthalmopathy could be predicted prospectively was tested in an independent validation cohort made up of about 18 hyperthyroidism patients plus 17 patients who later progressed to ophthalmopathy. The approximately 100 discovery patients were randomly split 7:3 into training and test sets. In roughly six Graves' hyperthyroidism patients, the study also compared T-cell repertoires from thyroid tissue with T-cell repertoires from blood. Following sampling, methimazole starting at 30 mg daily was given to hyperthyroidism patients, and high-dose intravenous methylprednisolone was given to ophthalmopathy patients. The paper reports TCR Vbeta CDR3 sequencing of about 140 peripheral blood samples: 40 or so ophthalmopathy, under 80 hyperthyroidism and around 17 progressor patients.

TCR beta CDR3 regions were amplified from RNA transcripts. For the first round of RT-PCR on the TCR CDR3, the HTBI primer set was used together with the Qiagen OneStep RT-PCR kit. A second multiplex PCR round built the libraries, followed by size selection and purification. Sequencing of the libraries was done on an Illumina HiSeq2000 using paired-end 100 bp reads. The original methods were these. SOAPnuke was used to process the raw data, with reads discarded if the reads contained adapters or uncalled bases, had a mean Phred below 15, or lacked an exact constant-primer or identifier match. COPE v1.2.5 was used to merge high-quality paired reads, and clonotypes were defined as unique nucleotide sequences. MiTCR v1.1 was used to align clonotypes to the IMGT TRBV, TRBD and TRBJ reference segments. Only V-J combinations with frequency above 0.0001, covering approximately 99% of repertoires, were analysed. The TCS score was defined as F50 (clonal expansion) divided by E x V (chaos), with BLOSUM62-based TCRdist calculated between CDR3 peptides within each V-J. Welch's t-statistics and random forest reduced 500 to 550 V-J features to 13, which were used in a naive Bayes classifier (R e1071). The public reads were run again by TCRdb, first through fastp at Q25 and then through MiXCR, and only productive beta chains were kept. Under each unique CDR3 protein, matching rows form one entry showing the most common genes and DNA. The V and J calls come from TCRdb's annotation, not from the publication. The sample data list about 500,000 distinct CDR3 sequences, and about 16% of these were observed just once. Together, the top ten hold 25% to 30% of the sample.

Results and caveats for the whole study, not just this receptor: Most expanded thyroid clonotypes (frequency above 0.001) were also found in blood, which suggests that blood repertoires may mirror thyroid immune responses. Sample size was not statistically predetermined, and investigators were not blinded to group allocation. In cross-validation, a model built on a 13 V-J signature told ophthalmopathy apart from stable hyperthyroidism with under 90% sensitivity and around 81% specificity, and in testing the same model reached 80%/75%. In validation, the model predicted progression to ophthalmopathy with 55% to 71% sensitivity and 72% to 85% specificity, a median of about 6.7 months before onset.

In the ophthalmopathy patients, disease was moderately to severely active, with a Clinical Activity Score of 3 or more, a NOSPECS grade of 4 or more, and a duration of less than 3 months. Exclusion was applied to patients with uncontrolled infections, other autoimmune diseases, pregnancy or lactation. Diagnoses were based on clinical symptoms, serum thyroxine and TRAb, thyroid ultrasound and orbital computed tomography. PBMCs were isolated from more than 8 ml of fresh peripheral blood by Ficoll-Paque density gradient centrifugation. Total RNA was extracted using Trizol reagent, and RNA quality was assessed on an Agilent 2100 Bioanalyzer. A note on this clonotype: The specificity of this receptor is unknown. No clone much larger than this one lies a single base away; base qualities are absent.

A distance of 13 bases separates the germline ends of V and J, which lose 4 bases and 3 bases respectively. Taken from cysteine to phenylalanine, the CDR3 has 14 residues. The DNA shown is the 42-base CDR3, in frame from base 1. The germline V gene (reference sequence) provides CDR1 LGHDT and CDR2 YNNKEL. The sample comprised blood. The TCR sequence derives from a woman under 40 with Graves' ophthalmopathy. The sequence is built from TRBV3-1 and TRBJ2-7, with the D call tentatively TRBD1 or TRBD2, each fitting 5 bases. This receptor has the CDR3 CASSPAGAYYEQYF. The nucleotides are TGTGCCAGCAGCCCCGCCGGGGCCTACTACGAGCAGTACTTC.